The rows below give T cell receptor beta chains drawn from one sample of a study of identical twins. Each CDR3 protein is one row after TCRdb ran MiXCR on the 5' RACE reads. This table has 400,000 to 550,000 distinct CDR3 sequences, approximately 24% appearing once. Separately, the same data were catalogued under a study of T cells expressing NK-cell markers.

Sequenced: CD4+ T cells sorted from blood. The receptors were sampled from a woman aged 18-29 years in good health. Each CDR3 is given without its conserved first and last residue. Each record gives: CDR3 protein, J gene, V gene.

ASSSGLAGSDTQY	TRBJ2-3	TRBV7-9
SARGIAENTYNEQS	TRBJ2-1	TRBV20-1
ATSDSRAGVNNEQF	TRBJ2-1	TRBV24-1
AISGSRGFGGELF	TRBJ2-2	TRBV10-3
ASRPLTGGYEQY	TRBJ2-7	TRBV5-1
SARDVLVLGSYNEQF	TRBJ2-1	TRBV20-1
ATMRLSGSPNEQF	TRBJ2-1	TRBV10-3
ASSRTPGGELF	TRBJ2-2	TRBV7-9
ASSEYRTGGSYEQY	TRBJ2-7	TRBV25-1
ASSLTGDSPLH	TRBJ1-6	TRBV5-1
ASRASSGNTIY	TRBJ1-3	TRBV5-1
ASSLIDRVWRTGELF	TRBJ2-2	TRBV7-9
ASSSGGEDTQY	TRBJ2-3	TRBV7-9
ASSLTWDTSYEQY	TRBJ2-7	TRBV4-3